Below are 5 T cell receptor beta chains sequenced from a single sample in a study of blood T cell repertoires in COVID-19. The assay was immunoSEQ multiplex PCR, and TCRdb's table has in-frame clones only and misses some. The sample records 150,000 or so clones, 75% to 80% being singletons. The specimen sequenced was PBMCs or T cells enriched from blood (not recorded which). The origin of the receptors is a woman between 50 and 59 years old who had recovered from COVID-19.

This sequence joins TRBV4-2 and TRBJ1-4, with 8 bases aligning to TRBD1. J was trimmed by 3 bases and V by 1 base; bases with no gene match: 13. The CDR3 loop spans 19 amino acids. In germline, CDR1 is LGHNA, CDR2 YNFKEQ. CDR3 coding DNA: TGTGCCAGCAGCCAAGTAAGGTACAGGGGGTCCTCAGCTAATGAAAAACTGTTTTTT. This encodes CASSQVRYRGSSANEKLFF.

The chain uses TRBV5-1 and TRBJ1-4; TRBD1 is a possible D gene (6 bases). The CDR3 length is 15 residues. CDR1 and CDR2 from the germline V gene are SGHRS and YFSETQ. Trimming stripped 2 bases from V and 3 bases from J, with 11 bases between. The CDR3 region is CASSFLGASNEKLFF. The CDR3 bases are TGCGCCAGCAGCTTTTTGGGGGCTTCTAATGAAAAACTGTTTTTT.

The V call is TRBV18, the J call TRBJ2-1; TRBD1 agrees at 9 bases. CDR1 is KGHSH, CDR2 LQKENI, per germline. The CDR3 sequence is 19 residues long. The J segment lost 1 base and the V segment lost 5 bases, leaving 15 bases of the junction unmatched. CDR3 DNA sequence: TGTGCCAGCTCAGGGGGGCTCGGGACAGGGTTCGGTTCCTACAATGAGCAGTTCTTC. Its protein is CASSGGLGTGFGSYNEQFF.

This sequence joins TRBV28 and TRBJ1-1; the D is unclear. The CDR3 contains 14 residues. The V end was cut by 6 bases, the J end by 2 bases, with 13 bases between. From germline, CDR1 is MDHEN and CDR2 SYDVKM. The CDR3 region has the DNA TGTGCCAGCAGCCCTCCCCGGTTAAACACTGAAGCTTTCTTT. Translating gives CASSPPRLNTEAFF.

This clone was seen a single time. CDR3 nucleotides: TGTGCCAGTACCCCACGGACTAGCGGGGGATCCTACGAGCAGTACTTC. Protein product: CASTPRTSGGSYEQYF. The V and J genes are TRBV19 and TRBJ2-7; the match to TRBD2 covers 13 bases. The CDR3 sequence is 16 residues long. J lost 1 base, V lost 7 bases, and 7 bases had no gene match. Per germline, CDR1 LNHDA and CDR2 SQIVND (reference sequence).